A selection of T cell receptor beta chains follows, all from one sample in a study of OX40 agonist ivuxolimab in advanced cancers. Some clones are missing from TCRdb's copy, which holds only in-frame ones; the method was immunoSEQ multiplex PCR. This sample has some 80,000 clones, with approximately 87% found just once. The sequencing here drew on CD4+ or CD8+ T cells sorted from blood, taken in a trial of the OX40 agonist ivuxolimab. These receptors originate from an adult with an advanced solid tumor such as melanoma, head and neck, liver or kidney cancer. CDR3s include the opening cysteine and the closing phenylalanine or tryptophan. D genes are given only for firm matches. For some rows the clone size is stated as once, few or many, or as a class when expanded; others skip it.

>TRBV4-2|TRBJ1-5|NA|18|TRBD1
CASSQEPTEGQLNQPQHF
TGTGCCAGCAGCCAAGAGCCCACGGAGGGACAGTTAAATCAGCCCCAGCATTTT
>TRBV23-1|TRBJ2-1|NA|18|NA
CASSQPSLLTGRWNEQFF
TGCGCCAGCAGTCAACCGTCACTCCTGACAGGGAGGTGGAATGAGCAGTTCTTC
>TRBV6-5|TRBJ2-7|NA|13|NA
CASRRGAAYEQYF
TGTGCCAGCAGACGGGGGGCTGCCTACGAGCAGTACTTC
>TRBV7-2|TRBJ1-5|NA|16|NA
CASSLADTGSNQPQHF
TGTGCCAGCAGCTTAGCGGACACAGGCAGCAATCAGCCCCAGCATTTT
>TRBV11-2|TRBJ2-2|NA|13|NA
CASSSRRFGELFF
TGTGCCAGCAGCTCCCGAAGGTTCGGGGAGCTGTTTTTT
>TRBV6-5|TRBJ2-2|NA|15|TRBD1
CASSYGDRSTGELFF
TGTGCCAGCAGTTACGGGGACAGGAGCACCGGGGAGCTGTTTTTT
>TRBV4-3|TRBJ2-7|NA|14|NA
CASSQDRGLSEQYF
TGCGCCAGCAGCCAAGACAGGGGATTATCCGAGCAGTACTTC
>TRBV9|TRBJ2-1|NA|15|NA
CASSVAGLHYNEQFF
TGTGCCAGCAGCGTAGCCGGCTTGCATTACAATGAGCAGTTCTTC
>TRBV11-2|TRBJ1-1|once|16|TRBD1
CASSRLRGRGDTEAFF
TGTGCCAGCAGTCGGTTGAGGGGCAGGGGGGACACTGAAGCTTTCTTT
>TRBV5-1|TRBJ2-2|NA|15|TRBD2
CASSFSGVNTGELFF
TGCGCCAGCAGCTTTAGCGGGGTGAACACCGGGGAGCTGTTTTTT
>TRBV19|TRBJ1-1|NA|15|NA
CASSIGGILNTEAFF
TGTGCCAGTAGTATCGGGGGGATTTTGAACACTGAAGCTTTCTTT
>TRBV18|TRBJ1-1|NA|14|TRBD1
CASSRDRANTEAFF
TGTGCCAGCTCACGGGACAGGGCGAACACTGAAGCTTTCTTT
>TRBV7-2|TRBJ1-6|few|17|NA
CASSLRGGNYGNSPLHF
TGTGCCAGCAGCCTGAGGGGCGGGAACTATGGGAATTCACCCCTCCACTTT
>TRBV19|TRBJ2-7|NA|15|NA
CASSKRAVSSYEQYF
TGTGCCAGTAGTAAAAGGGCAGTCTCCTCCTACGAGCAGTACTTC
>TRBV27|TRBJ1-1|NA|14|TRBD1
CASSPRQGGTEAFF
TGTGCCAGCAGTCCGCGACAGGGAGGAACTGAAGCTTTCTTT
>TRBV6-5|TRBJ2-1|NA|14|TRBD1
CASRRQGSANEQFF
TGTGCCAGCAGGCGACAGGGGTCCGCCAATGAGCAGTTCTTC
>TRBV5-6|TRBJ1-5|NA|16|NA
CASSLAGGSSNQPQHF
TGTGCCAGCAGCTTGGCCGGGGGCTCGAGCAATCAGCCCCAGCATTTT
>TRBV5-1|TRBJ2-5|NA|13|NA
CASSLNVQETQYF
TGCGCCAGCAGCTTGAACGTTCAAGAGACCCAGTACTTC
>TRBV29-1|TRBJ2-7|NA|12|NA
CSARGASYEQYF
TGCAGTGCCAGGGGGGCATCCTACGAGCAGTACTTC
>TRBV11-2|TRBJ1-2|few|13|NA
CASSLDVKYGYTF
TGTGCCAGCAGCTTAGACGTTAAGTATGGCTACACCTTC
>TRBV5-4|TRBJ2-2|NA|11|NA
CAPEVPGELFF
TGTGCCCCCGAGGTCCCCGGGGAGCTGTTTTTT
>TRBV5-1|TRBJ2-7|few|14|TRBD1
CASSLDPDRGKQYF
TGCGCCAGCAGCTTGGACCCGGACAGGGGGAAGCAGTACTTC
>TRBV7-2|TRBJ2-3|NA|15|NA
CASTLGGAFTDTQYF
TGTGCCAGCACCTTAGGGGGGGCCTTCACAGATACGCAGTATTTT
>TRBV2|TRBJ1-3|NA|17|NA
CASSERTPGPSGNTIYF
TGTGCCAGCAGTGAACGAACCCCGGGCCCCTCTGGAAACACCATATATTTT
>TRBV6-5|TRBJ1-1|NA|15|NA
CASSSIWGSNTEAFF
TGTGCCAGCAGTTCGATCTGGGGCTCGAACACTGAAGCTTTCTTT
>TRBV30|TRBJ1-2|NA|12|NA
CAWSGSKRGYTF
TGTGCCTGGAGCGGTTCCAAGAGGGGCTACACCTTC
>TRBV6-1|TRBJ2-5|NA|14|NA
CASSAAGSFETQYF
TGTGCCAGCAGTGCAGCAGGGTCGTTTGAGACCCAGTACTTC
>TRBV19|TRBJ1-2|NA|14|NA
CASSPASDRYGYTF
TGTGCCAGTAGCCCGGCGTCGGACCGCTATGGCTACACCTTC
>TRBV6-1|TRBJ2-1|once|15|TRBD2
CASSEMGLAHNEQFF
TGTGCCAGCAGTGAAATGGGACTAGCTCACAATGAGCAGTTCTTC
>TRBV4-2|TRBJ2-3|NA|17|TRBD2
CASSYEGAAGGTDTQYF
TGTGCCAGCAGCTACGAAGGGGCAGCGGGAGGCACAGATACGCAGTATTTT
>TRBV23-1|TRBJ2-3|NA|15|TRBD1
CASFAGTGWPDTQYF
TGCGCCAGCTTCGCCGGGACAGGGTGGCCAGATACGCAGTATTTT
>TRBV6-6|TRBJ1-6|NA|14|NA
CASHGRSYNSPLHF
TGTGCCAGCCACGGTCGCTCCTATAATTCACCCCTCCACTTT
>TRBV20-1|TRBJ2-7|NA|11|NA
CSATINYEQYF
TGCAGTGCCACGATAAACTACGAGCAGTACTTC
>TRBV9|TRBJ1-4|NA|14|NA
CASSVGTSFEKLFF
TGTGCCAGCAGCGTGGGGACATCTTTCGAAAAACTGTTTTTT
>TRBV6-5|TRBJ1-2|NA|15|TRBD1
CASSNPGQANYGYTF
TGTGCCAGCAGTAACCCGGGACAGGCAAACTATGGCTACACCTTC
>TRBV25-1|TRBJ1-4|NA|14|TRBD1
CASSRGRGREKLFF
TGTGCCAGCAGTAGGGGCAGGGGGCGTGAAAAACTGTTTTTT
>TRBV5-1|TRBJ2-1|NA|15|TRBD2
CASSSTGREGNEQFF
TGCGCCAGCAGCTCCACGGGGCGGGAGGGCAATGAGCAGTTCTTC
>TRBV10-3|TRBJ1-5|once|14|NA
CAISDSGRNQPQHF
TGTGCCATCAGTGATAGTGGCAGGAATCAGCCCCAGCATTTT
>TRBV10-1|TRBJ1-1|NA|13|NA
CASSYSLNTEAFF
TGCGCCAGCAGTTACAGCCTTAACACTGAAGCTTTCTTT
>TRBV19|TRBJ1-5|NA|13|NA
CASSLNRVQPQHF
TGTGCCAGTAGTCTCAACAGGGTCCAGCCCCAGCATTTT
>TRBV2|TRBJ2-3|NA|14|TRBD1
CASSVQGETDTQYF
TGTGCCAGCAGTGTACAGGGGGAGACAGATACGCAGTATTTT
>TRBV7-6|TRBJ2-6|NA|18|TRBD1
CASSLAPGQGPGANVLTF
TGTGCCAGCAGCTTAGCTCCGGGACAGGGACCTGGGGCCAACGTCCTGACTTTC
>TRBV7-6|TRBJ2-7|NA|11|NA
CASSLKGEQYF
TGTGCCAGCAGCCTAAAAGGGGAGCAGTACTTC
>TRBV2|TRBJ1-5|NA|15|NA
CASSVIPGEGQPQHF
TGTGCCAGCAGTGTTATTCCGGGGGAGGGGCAGCCCCAGCATTTT
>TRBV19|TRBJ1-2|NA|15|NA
CASSTTQGRNYGYTF
TGTGCCAGTAGTACAACCCAGGGCCGGAACTATGGCTACACCTTC
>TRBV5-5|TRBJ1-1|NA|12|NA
CASSIGTIGAFF
TGTGCCAGCAGCATAGGGACCATAGGAGCTTTCTTT
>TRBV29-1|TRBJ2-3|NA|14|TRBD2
CSVSGLAITDTQYF
TGCAGCGTGTCGGGACTAGCGATCACAGATACGCAGTATTTT
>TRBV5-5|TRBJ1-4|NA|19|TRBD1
CASSSWETGAIATNEKLFF
TGTGCCAGCAGCTCTTGGGAGACAGGGGCTATCGCAACTAATGAAAAACTGTTTTTT
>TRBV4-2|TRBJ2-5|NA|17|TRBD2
CASSQDLGLAVEMTQYF
TGTGCCAGCAGCCAAGATCTAGGACTAGCGGTTGAAATGACCCAGTACTTC
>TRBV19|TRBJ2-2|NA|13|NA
CASSTGDTGELFF
TGTGCCAGTAGTACAGGGGACACCGGGGAGCTGTTTTTT
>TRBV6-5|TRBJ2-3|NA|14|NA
CASSSQPGVDTQYF
TGTGCCAGCAGCTCTCAACCCGGTGTAGATACGCAGTATTTT
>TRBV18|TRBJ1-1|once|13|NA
CASSSHGLTEAFF
TGTGCCAGCTCAAGCCACGGCCTTACTGAAGCTTTCTTT
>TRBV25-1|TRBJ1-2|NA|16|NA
CASSEKGGGGYYGYTF
TGTGCCAGCAGTGAAAAGGGAGGGGGAGGCTACTATGGCTACACCTTC